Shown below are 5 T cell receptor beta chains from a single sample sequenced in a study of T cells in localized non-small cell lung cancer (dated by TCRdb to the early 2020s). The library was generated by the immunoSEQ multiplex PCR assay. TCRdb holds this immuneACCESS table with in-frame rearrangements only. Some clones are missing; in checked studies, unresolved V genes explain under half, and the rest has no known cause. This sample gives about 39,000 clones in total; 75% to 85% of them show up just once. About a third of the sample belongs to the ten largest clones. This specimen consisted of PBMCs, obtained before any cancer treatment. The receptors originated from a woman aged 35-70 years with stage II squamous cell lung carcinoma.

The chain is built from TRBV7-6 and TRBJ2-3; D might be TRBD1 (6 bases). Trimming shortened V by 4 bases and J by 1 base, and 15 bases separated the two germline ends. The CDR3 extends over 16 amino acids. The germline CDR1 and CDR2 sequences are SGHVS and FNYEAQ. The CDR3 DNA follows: TGTGCCAGCAGCTCCCGGACAGCCGTGGGCACAGATACGCAGTATTTT. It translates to CASSSRTAVGTDTQYF.

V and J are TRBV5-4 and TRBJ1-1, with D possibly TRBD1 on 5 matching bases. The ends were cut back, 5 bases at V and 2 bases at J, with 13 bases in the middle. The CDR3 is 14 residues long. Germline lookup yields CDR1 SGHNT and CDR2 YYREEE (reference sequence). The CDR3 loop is CASRPGRANTEAFF. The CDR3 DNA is TGTGCCAGCAGACCGGGCAGGGCAAACACTGAAGCTTTCTTT. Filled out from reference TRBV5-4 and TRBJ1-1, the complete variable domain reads ETGVTQSPTHLIKTRGQQVTLRCSSQSGHNTVSWYQQALGQGPQFIFQYYREEENGRGNFPPRFSGLQFPNYSSELNVNALELDDSALYLCASRPGRANTEAFFGQGTRLTVV.

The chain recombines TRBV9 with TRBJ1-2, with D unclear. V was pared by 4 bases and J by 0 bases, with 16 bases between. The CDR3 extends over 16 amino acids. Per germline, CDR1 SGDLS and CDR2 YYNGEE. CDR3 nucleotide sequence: TGTGCCAGCAGCCCCATGGGTTCCCTATCTAACTATGGCTACACCTTC. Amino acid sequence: CASSPMGSLSNYGYTF.

CDR3 coding DNA: TGTGCCAGCATCGGGGATTTCAACAACAATGAGCAGTTCTTC. It translates to CASIGDFNNNEQFF. The chain is built from TRBV28 and TRBJ2-1; tentatively, D is TRBD2 (5 bases). From germline, CDR1 is MDHEN and CDR2 SYDVKM. Trimming stripped 7 bases from V and 5 bases from J, with 15 bases between. The CDR3 is made up of 14 amino acids.

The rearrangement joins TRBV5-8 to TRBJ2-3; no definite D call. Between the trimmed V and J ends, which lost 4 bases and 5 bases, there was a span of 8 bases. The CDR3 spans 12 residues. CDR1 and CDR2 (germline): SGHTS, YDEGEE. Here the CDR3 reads CASSNAQDTQYF. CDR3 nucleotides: TGTGCCAGCAGCAATGCCCAAGATACGCAGTATTTT.